This record looks at one TCR beta chain sequence and its context. Which antigen it targets is not known. No much larger clone is present one base from it, and per-base qualities are unavailable. This specimen comes from a study of shared clonotypes between healthy human individuals (dated by TCRdb to 2018 to 2020). Background for the entire study: Two women and a few men aged 18 to 49 years were included in the cohort. Blood TCR repertoires of roughly 5 healthy adults were deeply sequenced to estimate repertoire size and the extent of clonotype sharing between individuals. Leukapheresis yielded between about 0.85 and 10 billion PBMCs per donor. To increase sequencing depth and limit assay-specific biases, different laboratories used diverse techniques to prepare libraries and sequence TCR repertoires. For each donor, CD4 naive and CD4 memory were each given three plates, CD8 naive was given two plates, and CD8 memory was given one plate.

TCR CDR3 regions were amplified from genomic DNA by multiplex PCR using the deep immunoSEQ assay. For each cell subset, the extracted genomic DNA was distributed evenly across all wells of several immunoSEQ 96-well plates, and each plate served as one replicate. For sorted subsets, each replicate PCR was loaded with around 200 ng genomic DNA, equivalent to 30,000 or so T cell genomes. The purified libraries were quantified using a Qubit 3.0 fluorometer, sized with a Bioanalyzer 2100, and then quantified again using the KAPA Library Quantification kit. Each immunoSEQ 96-well plate was sequenced on its own single-read 150-cycle Illumina NextSeq 550 flow cell. The source study handled its data this way. Because the immunoSEQ output included only junctional sequences and no quality scores, the filtering could not be the same as the filtering used for full-length reads. To assign V/J genes and CDR3, sequences were annotated against IMGT germline references using PyIR, a Python wrapper for IgBLAST v1.9. Any read was removed if the V/J assignment was weak (E-value above 1e-6), the CDR3 was missing, or the read contained stop codons, out-of-frame junctions, or ambiguous translated residues. A V3J clonotype was defined by an identical inferred V gene, J gene, and CDR3 amino acid sequence. Percentage overlap between repertoires was computed as shared unique clonotypes divided by the size of the smaller repertoire. Repertoire richness was assessed with RTK rarefaction, the Chao1 estimator, and Recon v2.1 estimates of unobserved clonotypes. For all TCRbeta clonotypes obtained by the gDNA method from a few donors, generation probabilities were computed with OLGA. This immuneACCESS table, as held by TCRdb, lists in-frame sequences with V and J called but not all clones. Of the missing ones, under half trace to an unresolved V gene in checked studies; the others have no known cause. V, J and clone size are taken as reported in that table, and D and trimming were inferred from the DNA itself. The sample has roughly 2.5 million clones on record, roughly nine tenths of them singletons. The top ten clones comprise over 0.12% of the sample.

Overall results and qualifications from the work: Incomplete sequencing was indicated by rarefaction of sorted-subset datasets, despite the large sequencing depth. Compared with non-shared clonotypes, clonotypes shared by all four sorted-subset donors had higher generation probabilities. Because the study included a small number of donors, the genetic and exposure-history diversity represented was limited. Larger estimated clonotype richness was generally found for naive subsets than for memory subsets. Sampling was restricted to blood, and TCR repertoires in tissue are likely to differ from TCR repertoires in blood. Pairwise subsampling indicated that sequencing depth was expected to affect the degree of clonotype sharing among donors. About 4.5% of naive CD4, 3.5% of naive CD8, around 2.3% of memory CD4, and 0.4% of memory CD8 clonotypes were shared across several donors.

V drops 5 bases and J drops 2 bases, leaving 17 bases in between. According to the germline V gene (reference sequence), CDR1 reads MNHNY and CDR2 reads SVGAGI. CDR3 length: 16 amino acids, cysteine to phenylalanine. Kept here is only the CDR3 DNA, which spans 48 bases and is read in frame from base 1. Donors were healthy HIV-negative adults with no recently reported acute infections or vaccinations. Every donor was a Caucasian adult living in Nashville, Tennessee, USA. CD4+ T cells were enriched by magnetic negative selection; naive cells were then positively selected on CD45RA, and the negative fraction formed the memory subset. After blood collection by leukapheresis, PBMCs were isolated using Ficoll-Histopaque density gradient centrifugation and then cryopreserved in the vapor phase of liquid nitrogen. Purity and quantity of every magnetically sorted T cell population were checked by analytical flow cytometry. Genomic DNA was isolated from every sorted fraction and measured by UV absorbance on a Nanodrop 2000c.

The TCR comes from a man between 18 and 35 years old in good health. Here the chain combines TRBV6-6 and TRBJ2-3; the D gene is unclear. Source material: naive CD4+ T cells sorted from blood. This specimen's cell subset or site label, per the study, means: CD45RA+ positively selected. The CDR3 has the sequence CASSRTGLPSTDTQYF. The base sequence is TGTGCCAGCAGTCGTACGGGCCTACCGTCCACAGATACGCAGTATTTT.